Shown below are 30 T cell receptor beta chains from a single sample sequenced in a study of T cells in Graves' hyperthyroidism and ophthalmopathy. The investigators amplified TCR beta CDR3 regions from RNA transcripts. An initial round of RT-PCR targeting the TCR CDR3 relied on the HTBI primer set. TCRdb analysed the multiplex PCR reads with MiXCR anew, one entry per CDR3 protein. The repertoire holds hundreds of thousands of distinct CDR3 sequences, with 16% as singletons. The material sequenced was blood. Every receptor here comes from a woman in her late teens or twenties with Graves' hyperthyroidism.

The gene calls are TRBV5-8 and TRBJ1-2, with 10 bases fitting TRBD1. The CDR3 extends over 15 amino acids. V lost 2 bases and J lost 7; bases outside the gene matches: 8. Germline V gene data show CDR1 as SGHTS and CDR2 as YDEGEE. The CDR3 sequence: CASSFVTGGGIGYTF. The CDR3 nucleotides are TGTGCCAGCAGCTTTGTGACAGGGGGCGGGATTGGCTACACCTTC. The entire variable domain, with the rest obtained from reference TRBV5-8 and TRBJ1-2, is as follows: EAGVTQSPTHLIKTRGQQATLRCSPISGHTSVYWYQQALGLGLQFLLWYDEGEERNRGNFPPRFSGRQFPNYSSELNVNALELEDSALYLCASSFVTGGGIGYTFGSGTRLTVV.

This clonotype was recorded at least ten times. In nucleotides, the CDR3 is TGTGCCAGCAGCTTGATGGGGGGCACTAGACGGACGGATGAAGCTTTCTTT. This codes for CASSLMGGTRRTDEAFF. The chain combines TRBV5-8 with TRBJ1-1; D might be TRBD1 (6 bases). The germline V and J ends were trimmed by 1 base and 7 bases, with 23 bases remaining between them. Germline CDR1 and CDR2: SGHTS and YDEGEE. The CDR3 length is 17 residues.

This chain links TRBV14 with TRBJ2-3; no definite D call. The germline CDR1 and CDR2 sequences are SGHDN and FVKESK. The CDR3 contains 16 residues. V lost 1 base and J lost 0, with 11 bases in between. The CDR3 loop is CASSQGLETSTDTQYF. CDR3 coding DNA: TGTGCCAGCAGCCAAGGTCTAGAAACTAGCACAGATACGCAGTATTTT.

The gene calls are TRBV6-1 and TRBJ1-5; 7 nucleotides line up with TRBD1. Germline loops: CDR1 MNHNS, CDR2 SASEGT. Unmatched junction bases numbered 8, after V lost 6 bases and J lost 6 bases. The CDR3 totals 14 residues. DNA for the CDR3: TGTGCCAGCAGATCACGACAGGGTGGTCAGCCCCAGCATTTT. Encoded protein: CASRSRQGGQPQHF.

As to this clonotype: A single base separates this from a much larger clone, so it may be a read error. The CDR3 does not close with the conserved phenylalanine or tryptophan, likely indicating a read error. V is TRBV7-9 and J is TRBJ2-7, with D unclear. This CDR3 comprises 14 residues. Germline assignment: CDR1 SEHNR and CDR2 FQNEAQ (reference sequence). V was pared by 5 bases and J by 2 bases, with 13 bases between. The CDR3 nucleotides are TGTGCCAGCAGCCCTCAGCAAAATCCCTACGAGCAGTACCTC. It is translated as CASSPQQNPYEQYL.

This clonotype was picked up a small number of times. The chain carries TRBV7-9 and TRBJ2-2; 10 positions match TRBD1. Germline trimming cut 8 bases from V and 3 bases from J; bases unmatched to any gene: 12. The CDR3 runs to 17 residues. Per the germline V gene, CDR1 is SEHNR and CDR2 is FQNEAQ (reference sequence). This CDR3 is CASSPPRQGAYTGELFF. For the CDR3, the DNA is TGTGCCAGCTCCCCTCCTAGACAGGGGGCGTACACCGGGGAGCTGTTTTTT.

This clonotype was picked up many times. This chain connects TRBV27 to TRBJ1-5; 8 nucleotides match TRBD1. CDR3 length: 18 amino acids. V lost 5 bases to trimming and J lost 0 bases; unmatched junction nucleotides: 12. The germline CDR1 and CDR2 sequences are MNHEY and SMNVEV (reference sequence). Here the CDR3 DNA reads TGTGCCAGCAGTGATCGTAGACAGGGGAAAAATAGCAATCAGCCCCAGCATTTT. This translates into CASSDRRQGKNSNQPQHF.

This clonotype appeared a single time. This sequence joins TRBV25-1 and TRBJ1-4; tentative D call: TRBD1 (6 bases). V gave up 0 bases and J gave up 4 bases, with 12 bases separating them. The CDR3 sequence is 16 residues long. Germline values: CDR1 MGHDK, CDR2 SYGVNS. Written as DNA, the CDR3 is TGTGCCAGCAGTGAATATAAAGGGGGTATTAATGAAAAACTGTTTTTT. Its translation is CASSEYKGGINEKLFF.

The chain carries TRBV28 and TRBJ1-3; weak D call: TRBD1 (6 bases). The CDR3 length is 16 residues. Germline CDR1 MDHEN, CDR2 SYDVKM. Trimming shortened V by 5 bases and J by 1 base, and 15 bases separated the two germline ends. The CDR3 DNA is TGTGCCAGCAGTGCGAACCCCGGGACATCTGGAAACACCATATATTTT. This sequence encodes CASSANPGTSGNTIYF.

This clonotype has a count of ten or more. This chain connects TRBV7-2 to TRBJ2-3; D tentatively fits TRBD1 or TRBD2 (7 bases each). The V end was cut by 5 bases, the J end by 1 base, with 16 bases between. The CDR3 is 16 amino acids. Per the germline V gene, CDR1 is SGHTA and CDR2 is FQGNSA. CDR3 region: CASSPRGSGGTDTQYF. In nucleotides, the CDR3 is TGTGCCAGCAGCCCCAGGGGGAGCGGGGGCACAGATACGCAGTATTTT.

This clonotype appeared many times. This chain connects TRBV20-1 to TRBJ2-3, with 8 positions matching TRBD1. Trimming removed 4 bases from V and 6 bases from J; junction bases left unmatched: 6. The germline gives CDR1 DFQATT, CDR2 SNEGSKA (reference sequence). CDR3 size: 13 residues. The CDR3 sequence: CSATTGGWDTQYF. In DNA, the CDR3 is TGCAGTGCTACTACAGGGGGTTGGGATACGCAGTATTTT.

This CDR3 reads CASSAGPPGEQFF. The CDR3, as DNA: TGTGCCAGCAGCGCGGGCCCACCGGGCGAGCAGTTCTTC. The J gene is TRBJ2-1, the V gene TRBV7-7; a possible D gene is TRBD2 (5 bases). This CDR3 is built from 13 residues. With 5 bases removed from V and 10 bases from J, the gap between germline ends came to 15 bases. Germline assignment: CDR1 SSHAT and CDR2 FNYEAQ (reference sequence).

At least ten counts were recorded for this clonotype. The genes are TRBV5-1 and TRBJ2-7, with 8 nucleotides matching TRBD1. CDR1 SGHRS and CDR2 YFSETQ come from the germline V gene. V shed 4 bases, J shed 1 base, and the junction held 19 bases outside the gene matches. This CDR3 comprises 19 residues. CDR3 in DNA: TGCGCCAGCAGCGCCCGGGACAGGTTCCGATTGGCGACGTCCTACGAGCAGTACTTC. Translation: CASSARDRFRLATSYEQYF.

This chain connects TRBV6-1 to TRBJ2-4, with no clear D. Germline V CDR1 and CDR2: MNHNS, SASEGT. The CDR3 runs to 13 residues. Deletions cut 6 bases from V and 1 base from J, with 7 bases between. CDR3 in DNA: TGTGCCAGCAGAGATACCGCCAAAAACATTCAGTACTTC. Residues: CASRDTAKNIQYF.

This clonotype was detected many times. The CDR3 loop is CASSAYRARETQYF. CDR3 coding DNA: TGTGCCAGCAGTGCCTACAGGGCCAGAGAGACCCAGTACTTC. This chain joins TRBV27 and TRBJ2-5; D perhaps matches TRBD1 (6 bases). Germline V gene lookup returns CDR1 MNHEY and CDR2 SMNVEV (reference sequence). The CDR3 has 14 residues. V was cut by 5 bases and J by 4 bases, with 14 bases left in between.

This clonotype was seen repeatedly, ten times or more. V and J are TRBV7-2 and TRBJ2-5; perhaps TRBD2 as D (6 bases). Germline V gene data show CDR1 as SGHTA and CDR2 as FQGNSA. V lost 6 bases to trimming and J lost 4 bases, with 18 bases between them. The CDR3 totals 15 residues. CDR3 sequence reads: CASSLERAAGETQYF. Written as DNA, the CDR3 is TGTGCCAGCAGTCTAGAGCGGGCCGCCGGAGAGACCCAGTACTTC.

This clonotype has a single count. With a much larger clone just one base away, this may be a read error. This chain joins TRBV20-1 and TRBJ2-7; D call uncertain. With the DNA end fitting TRBJ2-1 better, the J assignment may be wrong. Per the germline V gene, CDR1 is DFQATT and CDR2 is SNEGSKA (reference sequence). This CDR3 is 14 amino acids long. CDR3 loop: CSARETRRGYEQFF. The CDR3 nucleotides read TGCAGTGCTAGAGAAACCCGCCGTGGATACGAGCAGTTCTTC.

As for this clonotype: At one end, the junction sequence differs from germline, possibly due to a read error. This chain links TRBV5-1 with TRBJ2-1; D tentatively reads TRBD1 or TRBD2 (6 bases each). The CDR3 runs to 16 residues. Germline-derived CDR1 and CDR2 are SGHRS and YFSETQ. This chain's CDR3 is CVSSLNLGGRYNEQFF. Here the CDR3 DNA reads TGCGTCAGCAGCTTGAATTTGGGGGGCCGCTACAATGAGCAGTTCTTC. Full variable domain (rest looked up from reference TRBV5-1 and TRBJ2-1): KAGVTQTPRYLIKTRGQQVTLSCSPISGHRSVSWYQQTPGQGLQFLFEYFSETQRNKGNFPGRFSGRQFSNSRSEMNVSTLELGDSALYLCVSSLNLGGRYNEQFFGPGTRLTVL.

The V call is TRBV20-1, the J call TRBJ2-1; D not resolved. The germline gives CDR1 DFQATT, CDR2 SNEGSKA (reference sequence). V gave up 1 base and J gave up 0 bases, with 10 bases separating them. The CDR3 has 15 residues. The CDR3 spells CSARALTDSYNEQFF. DNA for the CDR3: TGCAGTGCTAGAGCGTTGACGGACTCCTACAATGAGCAGTTCTTC.

This clonotype was seen only a few times. J is TRBJ2-5 and V is TRBV20-1; perhaps TRBD1 as D (5 bases). The CDR3 contains 10 residues. Germline assignment: CDR1 DFQATT and CDR2 SNEGSKA (reference sequence). Trimming cost V 3 bases and J 9 bases, with 8 bases left between them. In DNA form, the CDR3 reads TGCAGTGCTAGTCAGGGTTCCCAGTACTTC. Translating it yields CSASQGSQYF.

This chain links TRBV7-8 with TRBJ2-1; TRBD1 agrees at 8 bases. CDR1 and CDR2 from the germline V gene are SGHVS and FQNEAQ. The CDR3 is 16 amino acids. V lost 1 base, J lost 10 bases, and 12 bases stayed unmatched. The CDR3 loop reads CASSLGVGQGSFEQFF. CDR3 bases: TGTGCCAGCAGCTTAGGGGTTGGACAGGGTTCTTTCGAGCAGTTCTTC.

This clonotype was seen at least ten times. V is TRBV20-1 and J is TRBJ2-3, with a possible D match to TRBD2 (5 bases). Trimming shortened V by 4 bases and J by 2 bases, and 13 bases separated the two germline ends. Per the germline V gene, CDR1 is DFQATT and CDR2 is SNEGSKA (reference sequence). This CDR3 contains 14 residues. This chain's CDR3 is CSAKAETITDTQYF. The CDR3 nucleotides are TGCAGTGCTAAAGCGGAAACCATCACAGATACGCAGTATTTT.

The rearrangement uses TRBV12-3 or TRBV12-4 and TRBJ2-3; D gene unclear. The CDR3 spans 14 residues. Trimming removed 3 bases at V and 0 bases at J, with 7 bases between. CDR3 sequence: CASSFRVSTDTQYF. Here the CDR3 DNA reads TGTGCCAGCAGTTTTCGGGTTAGCACAGATACGCAGTATTTT.

The CDR3 here is CASSPPGLAGDNNEQFF. In nucleotides, the CDR3 is TGTGCCAGCTCACCACCGGGACTAGCGGGAGATAACAATGAGCAGTTCTTC. The chain combines TRBV18 with TRBJ2-1, with 14 nucleotides matching TRBD2. V was clipped by 0 bases and J by 5 bases; unmatched bases: 3. The CDR3 has 17 amino acids. Germline V gene sequence: CDR1 KGHSH, CDR2 LQKENI.

This clonotype was picked up many times. CDR3 loop: CASSSAQTGDTQYF. DNA for the CDR3: TGCGCCAGCAGCTCTGCCCAGACAGGAGATACGCAGTATTTT. The rearrangement links TRBV5-1 to TRBJ2-3; a possible D gene is TRBD1 (6 bases). The germline gives CDR1 SGHRS, CDR2 YFSETQ. The V end was cut by 3 bases, the J end by 5 bases, with 13 bases between. The CDR3 length is 14 residues.

In its sample, this clonotype was seen many times. The chain links TRBV12-3 or TRBV12-4 to TRBJ1-5, with D possibly matching TRBD1 (6 bases). The germline V and J ends were trimmed by 1 base and 6 bases, with 7 bases remaining between them. The CDR3 length is 13 residues. The CDR3 sequence is CASSLGGAQPQHF. CDR3 nucleotide sequence: TGTGCCAGCAGTTTAGGGGGGGCTCAGCCCCAGCATTTT.

This clonotype was picked up many times. The V and J genes are TRBV25-1 and TRBJ1-5; the match to TRBD1 covers 9 bases. CDR3 length: 15 residues. Germline lookup yields CDR1 MGHDK and CDR2 SYGVNS. The ends lost 6 bases at V and 5 bases at J; junction bases unmatched: 8. The CDR3, as DNA: TGTGCCAGCAGACCGGACAGGGGATTGGATCAGCCCCAGCATTTT. The encoded protein is CASRPDRGLDQPQHF.

This clonotype was seen ten or more times. The V and J genes are TRBV7-8 and TRBJ1-5, with 9 bases aligning to TRBD1. The CDR3 is made up of 16 amino acids. The V gene's germline CDR1 is SGHVS and CDR2 FQNEAQ. The V segment lost 1 base and the J segment 7 bases; nucleotides outside the gene matches: 8. Here the CDR3 DNA reads TGTGCCAGCAGCTTAGAAGGGACAGGGTTCCGGCAGCCCCAGCATTTT. It is translated as CASSLEGTGFRQPQHF.

The CDR3 DNA follows: TGTGCCAGCAGCCGGACAGGGGTCCTCTCCTACGAGCAGTACTTC. Translation: CASSRTGVLSYEQYF. The V and J genes are TRBV2 and TRBJ2-7, with 9 bases identical to TRBD1. The germline V gene has CDR1 SNHLY and CDR2 FYNNEI. J gave up 0 bases and V 6 bases, and 6 bases lay outside the gene matches. The CDR3 totals 15 residues.

With regard to this clonotype: A much larger clone lies a single base off, so this may be a read error. This chain connects TRBV6-1 to TRBJ1-1, with TRBD1 matching 7 bases. The CDR3 spans 14 residues. Trimming removed 6 bases from V and 4 bases from J; junction bases left unmatched: 8. Germline V gene data show CDR1 as MNHNS and CDR2 as SASEGT. As DNA, the CDR3 is TGTGCCAGCAGCAAGGACAGGCTAAGCACTGAAGCTTTCTTT. Its translation: CASSKDRLSTEAFF.